The 14 T cell receptor beta chains below come from one sample, sequenced in a study of T cell responses to AZD1222 COVID-19 vaccine (dated by TCRdb to 2020 to 2022). The sample's time point label is to be understood as: about 28 days (+/-7) after the second vaccine dose. The library was produced with the immunoSEQ multiplex PCR assay. TCRdb's version of the immuneACCESS table is confined to in-frame rearrangements and falls short of the full clone set. An unresolved V gene accounts for under half of the shortfall where checked; the remainder is of unknown origin. The sample table shows 150,000 to 200,000 clones, and 90% to 95% are seen once. The ten largest clones add up to over 4.5% of the sample. Sequenced material: peripheral blood, taken 28 days after the second AZD1222 dose. The receptors stem from an adult who received the AZD1222 COVID-19 vaccine.

In this sample, this clone turned up once. The V call is TRBV27, the J call TRBJ2-1; 8 bases are shared with TRBD2. The CDR3 contains 12 residues. The J segment lost 16 bases and the V segment lost 6 bases, leaving 11 bases of the junction unmatched. Per the germline V gene, CDR1 is MNHEY and CDR2 is SMNVEV (reference sequence). CDR3 protein: CASRRQREWEFF. Written as DNA, the CDR3 is TGTGCCAGCAGACGACAGCGGGAGTGGGAATTCTTC.

This clone occurred once. The V call is TRBV28, the J call TRBJ1-1; D remains ambiguous. The CDR3 has 14 amino acids. V dropped 2 bases and J dropped 0 bases, with 7 bases sitting between them. Germline V gives CDR1 MDHEN, CDR2 SYDVKM. In DNA, the CDR3 is TGTGCCAGCAGTTTAACGGAGGTGAACACTGAAGCTTTCTTT. This gives the protein CASSLTEVNTEAFF.

V gene TRBV24-1 combines with J gene TRBJ1-1, with D hard to call. V was cut by 8 bases and J by 0 bases, with 9 bases left in between. This CDR3 region has 13 residues. The V gene's germline CDR1 is KGHDR and CDR2 SFDVKD. This chain's CDR3 is CATMGSVNTEAFF. Here the CDR3 DNA reads TGTGCCACCATGGGCAGCGTGAACACTGAAGCTTTCTTT.

The count of this clone is one. The chain carries TRBV30 and TRBJ1-2; D not certain. This CDR3 is built from 11 residues. In germline, CDR1 is GTSNPN, CDR2 SVGIG (reference sequence). V was cut by 1 base and J by 10 bases, with 10 bases left in between. The CDR3, as DNA: TGTGCCTGGAGTGATAGGGCCCTCTACACCTTC. This encodes CAWSDRALYTF.

This clone was observed once. V usage is TRBV2 and J usage is TRBJ1-5; D uncertain. The CDR3 covers 13 residues. Germline values: CDR1 SNHLY, CDR2 FYNNEI. Trimming pared 2 bases from V and 4 bases from J, leaving 6 bases between. The DNA for the CDR3 is TGTGCCAGCAGTGAACGAGAGAATCAGCCCCAGCATTTT. Translating it yields CASSERENQPQHF.

The chain carries TRBV6-1 and TRBJ2-1, with D uncertain. V lost 0 bases and J 5 bases, leaving 11 bases between the germline ends. This CDR3 is built from 15 residues. Germline V gene data show CDR1 as MNHNS and CDR2 as SASEGT. As DNA, the CDR3 is TGTGCCAGCAGTGAAGCGCCTAGAGAGAACAATGAGCAGTTCTTC. Translated: CASSEAPRENNEQFF.

J is TRBJ1-2 and V is TRBV2, with a weak D call TRBD1 (5 bases). V was pared by 10 bases and J by 4 bases, with 19 bases between. Germline CDR1 reads SNHLY; CDR2 reads FYNNEI. This CDR3 is built from 14 residues. Written as DNA, the CDR3 is TGTGCCACTCCCTACCGCCAGGGTGGCTATGGCTACACCTTC. Translating it yields CATPYRQGGYGYTF.

The J gene is TRBJ2-1, the V gene TRBV7-2, with 12 bases that match TRBD2. CDR1 is SGHTA, CDR2 FQGNSA, per germline. This CDR3 is built from 17 residues. After removal of 5 bases from V and 6 bases from J, the junction contained 11 bases not matched to a gene. This CDR3 is CASSLTRLAGGPNEQFF. CDR3 nucleotides: TGTGCCAGCAGCCTCACGAGGCTAGCGGGAGGGCCCAATGAGCAGTTCTTC.

The chain recombines TRBV13 with TRBJ1-2; D is perhaps TRBD1 (6 bases). The germline CDR1 and CDR2 sequences are PRHDT and FYEKMQ (reference sequence). The CDR3 runs 13 residues. V was cut by 3 bases and J by 3 bases, with 8 bases left in between. The CDR3 sequence is CASSFRGDYGYTF. DNA for the CDR3: TGTGCCAGCAGCTTCAGGGGCGACTATGGCTACACCTTC.

The chain employs TRBV6-5 and TRBJ2-5; TRBD2 agrees at 8 bases. Per germline, CDR1 MNHEY and CDR2 SVGAGI. This CDR3 spans 15 amino acids. After removal of 4 bases from V and 4 bases from J, the junction contained 8 bases not matched to a gene. The CDR3 nucleotides read TGTGCCAGCAGTTCTGGCGGGAGGCGGGGAGAGACCCAGTACTTC. Translation: CASSSGGRRGETQYF.

The chain is built from TRBV11-3 and TRBJ1-1; maybe TRBD1 (5 bases). Germline V gene lookup returns CDR1 SGHNT and CDR2 YENEEA. V dropped 3 bases and J dropped 10 bases, with 15 bases sitting between them. The CDR3 is 13 amino acids. In DNA form, the CDR3 reads TGTGCCAGCAGCTTCGACCGCCAGGGTAGAGCTTTCTTT. Translation gives CASSFDRQGRAFF.

The chain uses TRBV19 and TRBJ1-2, with a weak D call TRBD1 (6 bases). Trimming shortened V by 4 bases and J by 6 bases, and 21 bases separated the two germline ends. Germline V gives CDR1 LNHDA, CDR2 SQIVND (reference sequence). This CDR3 has 16 amino acids. The CDR3 sequence is CASSTTASRGANGYTF. DNA for the CDR3: TGTGCCAGTAGTACAACAGCCTCGAGGGGGGCCAATGGCTACACCTTC.

The rearrangement links TRBV4-1 to TRBJ1-2, with a tentative D call TRBD1 (6 bases). This CDR3 has 17 residues. Trimming took off 0 bases at V and 7 bases at J, with 21 bases between the two ends. CDR1 is MGHRA and CDR2 is YSYEKL in the germline V gene. CDR3 sequence: CASSQDWGGRFKFGYTF. The CDR3 nucleotides are TGCGCCAGCAGCCAAGACTGGGGGGGGCGGTTTAAGTTTGGCTACACCTTC.

The rearrangement uses TRBV29-1 and TRBJ2-1, with TRBD1 matching over 7 bases. The CDR3 runs 16 residues. CDR1 and CDR2 (germline): SQVTM, ANQGSEA. V gave up 0 bases and J gave up 3 bases; unmatched junction bases: 8. CDR3 residues: CSVEDRYRGGYNEQFF. The CDR3 nucleotides read TGCAGCGTTGAAGATCGGTACAGGGGTGGCTACAATGAGCAGTTCTTC.